This T cell receptor (beta chain) derives from a study of blood T cells in healthy people across ages. They isolated at least 6.5 million PBMCs from each sample. A J-beta primer mix and a sample-barcoded 5' primer were used in a second PCR of roughly 6 to 11 cycles. Using its own MiXCR run on the 5' RACE reads, TCRdb lists one record per CDR3 protein. This repertoire shows about 780,000 distinct CDR3 sequences, about a quarter found once; its top ten account for around 2.9%. Trimming took 1 base from V and 2 from J, leaving 12 bases between them. The germline V gene encodes CDR1 LGHDT and CDR2 YNNKEL (reference sequence). This CDR3 is built from 16 residues. These data were also filed under a second study, of T cells of mothers and their children.

V and J are TRBV3-1 and TRBJ2-1; tentative D call: TRBD2 (5 bases). The source is a boy younger than 18 in good health. The material sequenced was blood. For the CDR3, the DNA is TGTGCCAGCAGCCAAGTTTGGGCCGGGACCTACAATGAGCAGTTCTTC. It encodes CASSQVWAGTYNEQFF.